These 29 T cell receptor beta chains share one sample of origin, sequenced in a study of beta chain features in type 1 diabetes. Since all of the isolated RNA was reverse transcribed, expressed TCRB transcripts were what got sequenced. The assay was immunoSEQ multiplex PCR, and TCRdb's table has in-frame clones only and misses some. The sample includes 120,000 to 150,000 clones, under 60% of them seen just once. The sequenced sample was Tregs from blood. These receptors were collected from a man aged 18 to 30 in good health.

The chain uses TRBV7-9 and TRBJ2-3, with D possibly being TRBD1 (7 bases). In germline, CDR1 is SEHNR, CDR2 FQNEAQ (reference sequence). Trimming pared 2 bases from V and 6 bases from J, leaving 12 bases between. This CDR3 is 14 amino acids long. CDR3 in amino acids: CASSLSGGQDTQYF. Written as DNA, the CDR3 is TGTGCCAGCAGCTTATCAGGGGGGCAGGATACGCAGTATTTT.

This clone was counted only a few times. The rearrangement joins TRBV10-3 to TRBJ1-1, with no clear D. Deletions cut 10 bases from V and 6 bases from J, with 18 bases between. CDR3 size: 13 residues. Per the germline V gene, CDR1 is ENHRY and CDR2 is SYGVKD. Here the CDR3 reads CATSPGSYAEAFF. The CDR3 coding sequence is TGTGCCACCTCCCCAGGTTCTTACGCTGAAGCTTTCTTT.

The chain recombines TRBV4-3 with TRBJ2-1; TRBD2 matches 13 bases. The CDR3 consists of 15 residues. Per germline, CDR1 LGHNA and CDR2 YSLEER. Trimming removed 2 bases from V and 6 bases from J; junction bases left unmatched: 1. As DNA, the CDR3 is TGCGCCAGCAGCCAAAGGACTAGCGGGGGCAATGAGCAGTTCTTC. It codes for CASSQRTSGGNEQFF.

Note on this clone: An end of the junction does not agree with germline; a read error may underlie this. The chain's CDR3 is CASSSRLAGQLVF. In nucleotides, the CDR3 is TGTGCCAGCAGTTCCCGACTAGCGGGCCAGCTTGTCTTC. The rearrangement links TRBV6-1 to TRBJ2-4; TRBD2 matches 10 bases. Germline CDR1 reads MNHNS; CDR2 reads SASEGT. The CDR3 totals 13 residues.

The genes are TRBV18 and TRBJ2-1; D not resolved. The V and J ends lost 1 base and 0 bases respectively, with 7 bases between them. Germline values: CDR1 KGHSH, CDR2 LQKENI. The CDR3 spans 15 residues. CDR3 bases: TGTGCCAGCTCACCACAGACATTCTCCTACAATGAGCAGTTCTTC. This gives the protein CASSPQTFSYNEQFF. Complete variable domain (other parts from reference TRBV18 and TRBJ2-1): NAGVMQNPRHLVRRRGQEARLRCSPMKGHSHVYWYRQLPEEGLKFMVYLQKENIIDESGMPKERFSAEFPKEGPSILRIQQVVRGDSAAYFCASSPQTFSYNEQFFGPGTRLTVL.

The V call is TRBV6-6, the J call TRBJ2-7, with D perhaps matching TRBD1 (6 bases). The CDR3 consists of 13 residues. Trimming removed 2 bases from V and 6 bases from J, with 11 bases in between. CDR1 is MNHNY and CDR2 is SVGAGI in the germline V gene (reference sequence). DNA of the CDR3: TGTGCCAGCAGTTACAACAGGGTAAGCGAGCAGTACTTC. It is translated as CASSYNRVSEQYF.

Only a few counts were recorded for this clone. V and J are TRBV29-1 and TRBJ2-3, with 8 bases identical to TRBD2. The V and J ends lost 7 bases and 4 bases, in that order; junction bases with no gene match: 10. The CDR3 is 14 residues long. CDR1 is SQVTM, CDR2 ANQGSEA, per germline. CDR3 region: CSALLAEGPDTQYF. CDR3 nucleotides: TGCAGCGCATTACTAGCGGAGGGGCCAGATACGCAGTATTTT.

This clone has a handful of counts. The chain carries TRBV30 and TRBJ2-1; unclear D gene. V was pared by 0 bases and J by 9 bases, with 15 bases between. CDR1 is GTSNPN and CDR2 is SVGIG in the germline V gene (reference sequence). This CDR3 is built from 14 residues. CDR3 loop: CAWSVRSRWSEQFF. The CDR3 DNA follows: TGTGCCTGGAGTGTAAGGTCGCGTTGGAGTGAGCAGTTCTTC.

The CDR3 loop reads CASSYKLRGRSAFF. The CDR3 DNA sequence: TGTGCCAGCAGTTACAAACTCAGGGGACGAAGCGCTTTCTTT. J is TRBJ1-1 and V is TRBV6-5; D possibly corresponds to TRBD1 (6 bases). Deletions cut 2 bases from V and 11 bases from J, with 18 bases between. The CDR3 runs 14 residues. Germline V CDR1 and CDR2: MNHEY, SVGAGI.

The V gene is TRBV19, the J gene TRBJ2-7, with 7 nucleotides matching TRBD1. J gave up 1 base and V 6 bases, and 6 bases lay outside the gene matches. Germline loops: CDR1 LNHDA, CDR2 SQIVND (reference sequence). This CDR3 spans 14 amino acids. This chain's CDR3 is CASRDRSLSYEQYF. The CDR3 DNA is TGTGCCAGTAGGGACAGGAGCTTATCCTACGAGCAGTACTTC.

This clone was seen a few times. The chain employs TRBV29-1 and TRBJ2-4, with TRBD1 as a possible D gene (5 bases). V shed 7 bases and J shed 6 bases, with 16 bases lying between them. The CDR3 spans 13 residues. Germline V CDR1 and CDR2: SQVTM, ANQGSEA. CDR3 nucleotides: TGCAGCGCCTTGGTCAGGGTCGGAAACATTCAGTACTTC. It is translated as CSALVRVGNIQYF.

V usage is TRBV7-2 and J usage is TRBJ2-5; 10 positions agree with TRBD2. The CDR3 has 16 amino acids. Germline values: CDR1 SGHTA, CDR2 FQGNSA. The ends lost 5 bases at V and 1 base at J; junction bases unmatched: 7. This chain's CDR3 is CASSRWSSGGQETQYF. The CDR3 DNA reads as TGTGCCAGCAGCCGGTGGTCTAGCGGGGGCCAAGAGACCCAGTACTTC.

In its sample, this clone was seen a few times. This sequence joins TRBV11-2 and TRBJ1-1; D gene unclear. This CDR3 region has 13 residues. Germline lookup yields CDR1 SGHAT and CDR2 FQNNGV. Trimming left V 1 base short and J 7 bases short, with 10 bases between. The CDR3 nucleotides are TGTGCCAGCAGCTTAGTGTGGGCGATTGAAGCTTTCTTT. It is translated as CASSLVWAIEAFF.

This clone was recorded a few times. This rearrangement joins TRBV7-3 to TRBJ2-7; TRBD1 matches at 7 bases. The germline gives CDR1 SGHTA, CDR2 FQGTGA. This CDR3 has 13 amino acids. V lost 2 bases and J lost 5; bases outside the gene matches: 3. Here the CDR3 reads CASSLYRGHEQYF. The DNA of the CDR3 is TGTGCCAGCAGCTTATACAGGGGCCACGAGCAGTACTTC.

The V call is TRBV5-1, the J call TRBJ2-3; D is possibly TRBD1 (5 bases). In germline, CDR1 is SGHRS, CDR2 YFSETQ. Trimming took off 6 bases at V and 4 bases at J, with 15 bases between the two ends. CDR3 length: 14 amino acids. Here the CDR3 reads CASTRARAADTQYF. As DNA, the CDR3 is TGCGCCAGCACCCGGGCCAGGGCCGCAGATACGCAGTATTTT.

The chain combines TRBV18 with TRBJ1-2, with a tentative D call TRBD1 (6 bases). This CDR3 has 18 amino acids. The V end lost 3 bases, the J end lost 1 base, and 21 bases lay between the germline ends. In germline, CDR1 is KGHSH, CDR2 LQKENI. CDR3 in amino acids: CASSPVSPGRGFNYGYTF. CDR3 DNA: TGTGCCAGCTCACCGGTGTCCCCAGGAAGGGGGTTTAACTATGGCTACACCTTC.

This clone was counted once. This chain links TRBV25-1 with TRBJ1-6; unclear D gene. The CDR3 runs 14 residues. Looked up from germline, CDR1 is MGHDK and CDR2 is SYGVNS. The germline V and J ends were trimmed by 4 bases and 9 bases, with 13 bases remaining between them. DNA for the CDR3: TGTGCCAGCAGTGTCCTATCCGGGATTTCACCCCTCCACTTT. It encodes CASSVLSGISPLHF. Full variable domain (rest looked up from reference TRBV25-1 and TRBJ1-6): EADIYQTPRYLVIGTGKKITLECSQTMGHDKMYWYQQDPGMELHLIHYSYGVNSTEKGDLSSESTVSRIRTEHFPLTLESARPSHTSQYLCASSVLSGISPLHFGNGTRLTVT.

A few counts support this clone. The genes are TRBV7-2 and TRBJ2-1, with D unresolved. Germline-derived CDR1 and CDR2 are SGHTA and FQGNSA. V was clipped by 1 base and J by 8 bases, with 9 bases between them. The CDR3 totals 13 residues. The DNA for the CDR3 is TGTGCCAGCAGCTTAGAGCGAGAGGATGAGCAGTTCTTC. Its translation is CASSLEREDEQFF.

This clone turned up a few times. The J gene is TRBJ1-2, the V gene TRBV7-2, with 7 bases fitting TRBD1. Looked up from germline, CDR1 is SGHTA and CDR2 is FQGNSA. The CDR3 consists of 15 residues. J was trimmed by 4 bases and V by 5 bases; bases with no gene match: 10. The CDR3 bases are TGTGCCAGCAGCCCCGGGGACAGACCTAGCTATGGCTACACCTTC. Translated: CASSPGDRPSYGYTF.

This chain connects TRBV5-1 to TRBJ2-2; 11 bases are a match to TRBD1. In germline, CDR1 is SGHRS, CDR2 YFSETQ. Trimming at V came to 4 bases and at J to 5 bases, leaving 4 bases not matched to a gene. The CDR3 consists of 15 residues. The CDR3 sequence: CASSPGTGGTGELFF. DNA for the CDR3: TGCGCCAGCAGCCCTGGGACAGGGGGAACCGGGGAGCTGTTTTTT.

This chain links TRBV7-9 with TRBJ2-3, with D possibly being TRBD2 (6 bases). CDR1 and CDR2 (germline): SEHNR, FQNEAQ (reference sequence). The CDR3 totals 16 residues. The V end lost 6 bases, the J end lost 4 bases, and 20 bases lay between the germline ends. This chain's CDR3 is CASREIRLGAADTQYF. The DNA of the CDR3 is TGTGCCAGCAGGGAAATCCGACTAGGGGCGGCAGATACGCAGTATTTT.

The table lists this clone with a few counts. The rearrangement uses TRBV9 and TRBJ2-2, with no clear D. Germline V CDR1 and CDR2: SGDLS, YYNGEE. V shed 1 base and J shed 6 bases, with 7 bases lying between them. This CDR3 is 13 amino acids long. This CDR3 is CASSVRASGELFF. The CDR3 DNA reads TGTGCCAGCAGCGTAAGAGCCTCCGGGGAGCTGTTTTTT.

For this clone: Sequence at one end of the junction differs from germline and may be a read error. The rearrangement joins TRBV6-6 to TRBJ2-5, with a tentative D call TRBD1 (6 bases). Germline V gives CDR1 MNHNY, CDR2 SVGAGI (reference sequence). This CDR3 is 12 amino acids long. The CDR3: CASSYPRGSRDF. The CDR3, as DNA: TGTGCCAGCAGTTACCCAAGGGGGTCTCGGGACTTC.

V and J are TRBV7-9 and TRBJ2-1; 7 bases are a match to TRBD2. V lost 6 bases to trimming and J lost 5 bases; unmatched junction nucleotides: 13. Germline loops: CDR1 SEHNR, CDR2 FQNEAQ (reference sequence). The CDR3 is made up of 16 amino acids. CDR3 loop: CASRRGRGSRDNEQFF. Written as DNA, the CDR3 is TGTGCCAGCAGACGAGGGAGGGGTTCCAGGGACAATGAGCAGTTCTTC.

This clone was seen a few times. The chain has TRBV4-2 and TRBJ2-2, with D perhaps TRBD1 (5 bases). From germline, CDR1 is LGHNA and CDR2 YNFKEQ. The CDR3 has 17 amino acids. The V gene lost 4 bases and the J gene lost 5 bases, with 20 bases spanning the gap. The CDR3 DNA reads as TGTGCCAGCAGCCCAAGGGGCCTGGGGCCCGGGACCGGGGAGCTGTTTTTT. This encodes CASSPRGLGPGTGELFF.

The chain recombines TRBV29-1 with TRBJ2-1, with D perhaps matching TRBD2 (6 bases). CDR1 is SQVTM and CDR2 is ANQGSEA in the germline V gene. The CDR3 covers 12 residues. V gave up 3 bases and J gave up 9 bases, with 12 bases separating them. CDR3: CSVETSGSEQFF. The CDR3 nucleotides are TGCAGCGTTGAGACTAGTGGTTCTGAGCAGTTCTTC.

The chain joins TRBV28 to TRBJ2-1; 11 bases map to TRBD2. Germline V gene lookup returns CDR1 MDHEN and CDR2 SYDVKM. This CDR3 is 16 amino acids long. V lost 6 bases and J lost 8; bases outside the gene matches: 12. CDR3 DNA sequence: TGTGCCAGCAGACTTAGCGGGAGGGCCCCGGCCGATGAGCAGTTCTTC. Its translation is CASRLSGRAPADEQFF.

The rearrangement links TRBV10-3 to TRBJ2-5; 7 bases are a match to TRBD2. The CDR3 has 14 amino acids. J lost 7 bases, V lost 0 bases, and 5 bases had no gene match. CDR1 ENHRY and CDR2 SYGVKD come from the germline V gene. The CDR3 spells CAISESGVAGTQYF. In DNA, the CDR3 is TGTGCCATCAGTGAGTCGGGGGTAGCGGGGACCCAGTACTTC.

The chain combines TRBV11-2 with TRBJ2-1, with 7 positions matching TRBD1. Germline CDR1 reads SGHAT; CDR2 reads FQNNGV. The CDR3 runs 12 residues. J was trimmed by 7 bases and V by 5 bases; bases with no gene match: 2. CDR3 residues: CASSPDRNEQFF. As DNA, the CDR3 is TGTGCCAGCAGCCCGGACAGGAATGAGCAGTTCTTC.